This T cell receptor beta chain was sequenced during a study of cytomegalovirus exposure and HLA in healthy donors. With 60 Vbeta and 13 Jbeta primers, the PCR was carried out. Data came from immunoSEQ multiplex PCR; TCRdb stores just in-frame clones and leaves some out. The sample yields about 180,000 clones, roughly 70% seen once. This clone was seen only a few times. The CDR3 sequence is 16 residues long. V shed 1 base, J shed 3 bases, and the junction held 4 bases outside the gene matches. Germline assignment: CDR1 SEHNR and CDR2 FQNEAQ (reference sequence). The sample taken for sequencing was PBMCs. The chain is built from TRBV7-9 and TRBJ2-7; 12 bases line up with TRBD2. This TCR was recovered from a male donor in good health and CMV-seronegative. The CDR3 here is CASSLVSGLAGYEQYF. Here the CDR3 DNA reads TGTGCCAGCAGCTTAGTGTCGGGACTAGCGGGCTACGAGCAGTACTTC.